Listed here are 17 T cell receptor beta chains from one sample, sequenced in a study of CD8 T cells in ankylosing spondylitis. Their antigens are not known. TCRdb analysed the 5' RACE reads with MiXCR anew, one entry per CDR3 protein. The top ten clones hold 13% to 15% of a sample with under 250,000 distinct CDR3 sequences, 7% to 8% of them seen once. Whole-study findings and limits: Roughly eight highly homologous variants made up a TCR beta motif that seemed to typify ankylosing spondylitis blood.

The sample taken for sequencing was blood, either unsorted or a sorted T cell fraction (not recorded which). These receptors were collected from a male donor with ankylosing spondylitis.

This clonotype was seen only a few times. The chain employs TRBV30 and TRBJ1-2; D is perhaps TRBD1 (6 bases). Germline CDR1 is GTSNPN and CDR2 is SVGIG (reference sequence). This CDR3 region has 12 residues. V was clipped by 7 bases and J by 4 bases, with 13 bases between them. The CDR3, as DNA: TGTGCCTTAGGAGGACAGCTCTATGGCTACACCTTC. Translated, it gives CALGGQLYGYTF.

This clonotype was counted at least ten times. This rearrangement joins TRBV4-3 to TRBJ1-2; D is possibly TRBD1 (6 bases). The germline V gene has CDR1 LGHNA and CDR2 YSLEER. The V end lost 1 base, the J end lost 1 base, and 10 bases lay between the germline ends. The CDR3 is 15 amino acids. CDR3 sequence: CASSQGTANNYGYTF. The CDR3 nucleotides are TGCGCCAGCAGCCAAGGGACAGCTAATAACTATGGCTACACCTTC.

This clonotype was seen ten or more times. The J gene is TRBJ1-2, the V gene TRBV4-1; D ambiguous. The germline V gene encodes CDR1 MGHRA and CDR2 YSYEKL. This CDR3 is built from 16 residues. V dropped 0 bases and J dropped 3 bases, with 14 bases sitting between them. In DNA, the CDR3 is TGCGCCAGCAGCCAAGATCCACCAGCGATCGACTATGGCTACACCTTC. It translates to CASSQDPPAIDYGYTF.

The V call is TRBV30, the J call TRBJ2-1; weak D call: TRBD2 (7 bases). The CDR3 consists of 13 residues. Trimming took 4 bases from V and 8 from J, leaving 15 bases between them. Germline CDR1 is GTSNPN and CDR2 is SVGIG (reference sequence). The CDR3 nucleotides are TGTGCCTGGAACCTGGGGGGGGCGCATGAGCAGTTCTTC. Translating gives CAWNLGGAHEQFF.

This clonotype has more than one count but fewer than ten. The rearrangement links TRBV7-2 to TRBJ2-7, with TRBD1 matching over 8 bases. Germline values: CDR1 SGHTA, CDR2 FQGNSA. The CDR3 is 17 amino acids. Trimming cost V 2 bases and J 2 bases; bases outside gene matches: 11. In DNA, the CDR3 is TGTGCCAGCAGCTTAACGCAATGGACAGGGATGCCCTACGAGCAGTACTTC. As protein: CASSLTQWTGMPYEQYF.

Turning to this clonotype: A much larger clone differs from this one at a single base, so this may be a read error. This sequence joins TRBV12-3 or TRBV12-4 and TRBJ1-5; weak D call: TRBD1 (6 bases). This CDR3 is 14 amino acids long. The CDR3 region has the DNA TGTGCCAGCTCAGGGGTGGCGATCAATCAGCCCCAGCCTTTT. Translation: CASSGVAINQPQPF.

This clonotype was recorded many times. The chain carries TRBV4-2 and TRBJ2-7, with D uncertain. Germline CDR1 and CDR2: LGHNA and YNFKEQ. With 1 base removed from V and 2 bases from J, the gap between germline ends came to 15 bases. The CDR3 has 16 amino acids. CDR3 sequence: CASSQARSSLTYEQYF. The CDR3 nucleotides read TGTGCCAGCAGCCAAGCCCGTTCGAGCCTAACCTACGAGCAGTACTTC.

This clonotype has at least ten counts. The chain has TRBV4-1 and TRBJ2-7; possible D gene TRBD2, 5 bases. Trimming removed 1 base at V and 4 bases at J, with 14 bases between. In germline, CDR1 is MGHRA, CDR2 YSYEKL. This CDR3 is built from 15 residues. The CDR3 DNA sequence: TGCGCCAGCAGCCAAGTTTGGACTTCCTCTTACGAGCAGTACTTC. Encoded protein: CASSQVWTSSYEQYF.

This clonotype has a count of ten or more. J is TRBJ2-7 and V is TRBV27; 8 bases are a match to TRBD1. Germline trimming cut 6 bases from V and 0 bases from J; bases unmatched to any gene: 4. There are 14 residues in the CDR3. CDR1 and CDR2 from the germline V gene are MNHEY and SMNVEV (reference sequence). CDR3: CASSWTGSSYEQYF. The CDR3 coding sequence is TGTGCCAGCAGCTGGACAGGGAGCTCCTACGAGCAGTACTTC.

This clonotype was observed many times. The rearrangement links TRBV27 to TRBJ2-3; D may be TRBD1 (6 bases). CDR3 length: 14 residues. V was shortened by 3 bases and J by 2 bases, with 9 bases between the two germline ends. Germline lookup yields CDR1 MNHEY and CDR2 SMNVEV (reference sequence). Here the CDR3 DNA reads TGTGCCAGCAGTTTGCCAGGGGACACAGATACGCAGTATTTT. Translated: CASSLPGDTDTQYF.

The V and J genes are TRBV7-9 and TRBJ1-1, with D tentatively TRBD1 (6 bases). Germline V CDR1 and CDR2: SEHNR, FQNEAQ (reference sequence). This CDR3 has 16 amino acids. Trimming took off 6 bases at V and 3 bases at J, with 20 bases between the two ends. This chain's CDR3 is CASSFSGAREDTEAFF. The CDR3 DNA reads as TGTGCCAGCAGTTTCTCAGGGGCCCGCGAGGACACTGAAGCTTTCTTT.

This chain uses TRBV12-3 or TRBV12-4 with TRBJ1-2; 7 bases agree with TRBD1. CDR3 length: 13 amino acids. V was clipped by 4 bases and J by 6 bases; unmatched bases: 5. The CDR3 DNA reads as TGTGCCAGCAGTTGGAGACAGGGAAATGGCTACACCTTC. Translating gives CASSWRQGNGYTF.

This chain joins TRBV27 and TRBJ2-1; no clear D. V was trimmed by 2 bases and J by 9 bases, leaving 17 bases between them. The CDR3 contains 15 residues. Germline-derived CDR1 and CDR2 are MNHEY and SMNVEV (reference sequence). For the CDR3, the DNA is TGTGCCAGCAGTTTAATCTCTCAACGGCATATTGAGCAGTTCTTC. Its translation: CASSLISQRHIEQFF.

This clonotype appeared many times. The CDR3 sequence: CARDRGRSNTEAFF. CDR3 bases: TGTGCCAGGGACAGGGGGCGGTCAAATACTGAAGCTTTCTTT. V is TRBV2 and J is TRBJ1-1, with 11 bases matching TRBD1. V lost 9 bases to trimming and J lost 5 bases; unmatched junction nucleotides: 8. The CDR3 contains 14 residues. The V gene's germline CDR1 is SNHLY and CDR2 FYNNEI.

Many counts were recorded for this clonotype. This rearrangement joins TRBV6-2 or TRBV6-3 to TRBJ2-5; 9 nucleotides align to TRBD2. The junction had 14 bases not matched to a gene; V was cut back by 6 bases and J by 3 bases. Germline CDR1 and CDR2: MNHEY and SVGEGT. The CDR3 length is 17 residues. The CDR3 region is CASRPSGRYFMEETQYF. CDR3 bases: TGTGCCAGCAGACCCAGCGGGAGGTATTTTATGGAAGAGACCCAGTACTTC.

This chain joins TRBV7-2 and TRBJ2-7; 9 nucleotides agree with TRBD2. CDR3 length: 16 amino acids. Germline lookup yields CDR1 SGHTA and CDR2 FQGNSA. After removal of 4 bases from V and 1 base from J, the junction contained 8 bases not matched to a gene. The CDR3 region is CASSSTGLAKSYEQYF. In nucleotides, the CDR3 is TGTGCCAGCAGCTCAACCGGACTAGCGAAGTCCTACGAGCAGTACTTC.

This clonotype was seen ten or more times. This sequence joins TRBV20-1 and TRBJ2-7; TRBD1 matches at 8 bases. There are 14 residues in the CDR3. CDR1 is DFQATT, CDR2 SNEGSKA, per germline (reference sequence). The V and J ends lost 3 bases and 3 bases, in that order; junction bases with no gene match: 7. In DNA form, the CDR3 reads TGCAGTGCTAGGACCCGGGACAGGAGCTACGAGCAGTACTTC. It yields the protein CSARTRDRSYEQYF.